These 9 T cell receptor beta chains were sequenced from one sample in a study of identical twins. TCRdb reprocessed the 5' RACE reads via MiXCR and lists one record per CDR3 protein. The table shows hundreds of thousands of distinct CDR3 sequences, with 6.1% occurring only once. Input material: naive T cells sorted from blood. The receptors derive from a man younger than 30 in good health.

The table lists this clonotype with many counts. The rearrangement uses TRBV3-1 and TRBJ2-1, with D uncertain. The V and J ends lost 1 base and 2 bases respectively, with 9 bases between them. The CDR3 extends over 15 amino acids. Per the germline V gene, CDR1 is LGHDT and CDR2 is YNNKEL (reference sequence). CDR3 in DNA: TGTGCCAGCAGCCAAGGAAATGGACCCTACAATGAGCAGTTCTTC. It translates to CASSQGNGPYNEQFF.

This chain links TRBV5-1 with TRBJ2-1; a weak D match, TRBD2 (7 bases). CDR3 length: 16 residues. V dropped 4 bases and J dropped 1 base, with 15 bases sitting between them. CDR1 and CDR2 (germline): SGHRS, YFSETQ. The DNA of the CDR3 is TGCGCCAGCAGCCGAGGGGGGGGCGAATCCTACAATGAGCAGTTCTTC. This translates into CASSRGGGESYNEQFF.

This clonotype was seen a few times. The V call is TRBV3-1, the J call TRBJ2-3, with 7 bases identical to TRBD2. The CDR3 covers 20 residues. Looked up from germline, CDR1 is LGHDT and CDR2 is YNNKEL (reference sequence). V shed 0 bases and J 2 bases; nucleotides not matched to a gene: 17. The CDR3, as DNA: TGTGCCAGCAGCCAAGATTCTCGTTCCGAGAGCGGGGAAGACACAGATACGCAGTATTTT. It translates to CASSQDSRSESGEDTDTQYF.

This clonotype appeared a few times. J is TRBJ1-2 and V is TRBV28; no clear D. The CDR3 extends over 14 amino acids. Germline V gene sequence: CDR1 MDHEN, CDR2 SYDVKM. Trimming took off 3 bases at V and 8 bases at J, with 16 bases between the two ends. CDR3 protein: CASSLKGQLGGYTF. For the CDR3, the DNA is TGTGCCAGCAGTTTGAAAGGGCAACTAGGGGGCTACACCTTC.

This clonotype was counted ten times or more. The V gene is TRBV12-3 or TRBV12-4, the J gene TRBJ2-1; D uncertain. Deletions cut 1 base from V and 10 bases from J, with 20 bases between. The CDR3 contains 16 residues. The CDR3 DNA reads as TGTGCCAGCAGTTTAGTACTCGGTCCCCCGTTTCAGGAGCAGTTCTTC. It is translated as CASSLVLGPPFQEQFF.

There are a few counts of this clonotype. The rearrangement uses TRBV12-3 or TRBV12-4 and TRBJ1-2, with TRBD1 matching over 7 bases. V lost 4 bases and J lost 5; bases outside the gene matches: 10. The CDR3 is 15 amino acids. The CDR3 loop is CASSSSRGWEYGYTF. The CDR3 DNA sequence: TGTGCCAGCAGTTCCTCCAGGGGGTGGGAGTATGGCTACACCTTC.

This clonotype was observed many times. V is TRBV19 and J is TRBJ2-1; 10 nucleotides align to TRBD2. J gave up 4 bases and V 8 bases, and 5 bases lay outside the gene matches. This CDR3 has 14 amino acids. The V gene's germline CDR1 is LNHDA and CDR2 SQIVND (reference sequence). CDR3 sequence (DNA): TGTGCCAGTGCGGGACTAGCGCAATACAATGAGCAGTTCTTC. Translating gives CASAGLAQYNEQFF. Using reference TRBV19 and TRBJ2-1 for the parts outside the CDR3, the full variable domain is DGGITQSPKYLFRKEGQNVTLSCEQNLNHDAMYWYRQDPGQGLRLIYYSQIVNDFQKGDIAEGYSVSREKKESFPLTVTSAQKNPTAFYLCASAGLAQYNEQFFGPGTRLTVL.

Only a few counts were recorded for this clonotype. This rearrangement joins TRBV7-8 to TRBJ2-7; D gene ambiguous. The CDR3 extends over 14 amino acids. CDR1 SGHVS and CDR2 FQNEAQ come from the germline V gene. The V and J ends lost 5 bases and 2 bases respectively, with 13 bases between them. The CDR3, as DNA: TGTGCCAGCAGCCGTGGCCGAGTTCCCTACGAGCAGTACGTC. Protein sequence: CASSRGRVPYEQYV.

This chain links TRBV29-1 with TRBJ1-1; 9 bases are shared with TRBD1. V lost 3 bases to trimming and J lost 0 bases; unmatched junction nucleotides: 8. The germline CDR1 and CDR2 sequences are SQVTM and ANQGSEA. The CDR3 totals 16 residues. CDR3 region: CSVDGPGTGMNTEAFF. For the CDR3, the DNA is TGCAGCGTTGACGGTCCCGGGACAGGGATGAACACTGAAGCTTTCTTT.